Below, 30 T cell receptor beta chains from the same sample are listed, as sequenced in a study of CDR3 diversity in severe acne. TCRdb independently ran MiXCR on the PCR reads; one entry per CDR3 protein. The sample contains around 100,000 distinct CDR3 sequences, 51% of which appear only once. The sample was blood. The receptors come from a male donor with acne.

This clonotype was observed many times. The chain uses TRBV24-1 and TRBJ2-1; D gene ambiguous. V gave up 5 bases and J gave up 10 bases, with 11 bases separating them. From germline, CDR1 is KGHDR and CDR2 SFDVKD. The CDR3 runs to 12 residues. CDR3 protein: CATSGNGLEQFF. The CDR3 DNA reads as TGTGCCACCAGTGGAAACGGCCTGGAGCAGTTCTTC.

As regards this clonotype: This sequence may be a read error, since a much larger clone differs from it by one base. The V gene is TRBV5-1, the J gene TRBJ2-3; no clear D. The CDR3 sequence is 12 residues long. Germline values: CDR1 SGHRS, CDR2 YFSETQ. The CDR3 nucleotides are TGTGCCAGCATCTTCCTACGTGATACGCAGTATTTT. As protein: CASIFLRDTQYF. Full variable domain (missing parts from reference TRBV5-1 and TRBJ2-3): KAGVTQTPRYLIKTRGQQVTLSCSPISGHRSVSWYQQTPGQGLQFLFEYFSETQRNKGNFPGRFSGRQFSNSRSEMNVSTLELGDSALYLCASIFLRDTQYFGPGTRLTVL.

CDR3 in DNA: TGTGCCAGCAGTGAACTGACTAGCGATAGCTCCTACAATGAGCAGTATTTT. Its translation: CASSELTSDSSYNEQYF. The chain recombines TRBV2 with TRBJ2-3, with TRBD2 identical over 8 bases. In germline, CDR1 is SNHLY, CDR2 FYNNEI. The CDR3 sequence is 17 residues long. After removal of 2 bases from V and 11 bases from J, the junction contained 18 bases not matched to a gene.

V and J are TRBV29-1 and TRBJ2-7; D perhaps matches TRBD2 (5 bases). This CDR3 is 14 amino acids long. The germline gives CDR1 SQVTM, CDR2 ANQGSEA. Trimming took 4 bases from V and 4 from J, leaving 17 bases between them. CDR3 sequence (DNA): TGCAGCGTTGTTCTAAACCTTGGGGAGTACGAGCAGTACTTC. This gives the protein CSVVLNLGEYEQYF.

This clonotype was detected once. The chain uses TRBV25-1 and TRBJ2-7, with 8 bases matching TRBD2. CDR3 length equals 11 residues. V was clipped by 9 bases and J by 4 bases; unmatched bases: 2. CDR1 and CDR2 from the germline V gene are MGHDK and SYGVNS. This CDR3 is CASSGTYEQYF. Here the CDR3 DNA reads TGTGCCAGTAGCGGGACGTACGAGCAGTACTTC.

There are a few counts of this clonotype. V and J are TRBV2 and TRBJ2-5, with 11 positions matching TRBD2. With 11 bases clipped from V and 3 bases from J, the junction kept 11 bases outside the gene matches. The germline V gene has CDR1 SNHLY and CDR2 FYNNEI. CDR3 size: 15 residues. The CDR3 is CARPEGTSGEETQYF. The CDR3, as DNA: TGTGCCCGGCCCGAAGGGACTAGCGGAGAAGAGACCCAGTACTTC.

This clonotype has just one count. This may arise from a read error, as a much more abundant clone is one base away. The V gene is TRBV12-3 or TRBV12-4, the J gene TRBJ2-3; D remains ambiguous. V gave up 3 bases and J gave up 10 bases, with 5 bases separating them. The CDR3 totals 10 residues. DNA for the CDR3: TGTGCCAGCAGTTTTGCATCGCAGTATTTT. Its translation: CASSFASQYF.

This clonotype appeared a single time. At one boundary the junction diverges from the germline segment, which might be a read error. The chain has TRBV4-2 and TRBJ2-5, with 7 nucleotides matching TRBD1. Germline loops: CDR1 LGHNA, CDR2 YNFKEQ. This CDR3 region has 15 residues. CDR3 in DNA: TGTGCCAGCAGGCAAGTCAGGGGGAGTCAAGAGACCCAGTACTTC. Translating it yields CASRQVRGSQETQYF.

The J gene is TRBJ2-7, the V gene TRBV7-2, with D possibly matching TRBD1 (6 bases). V shed 5 bases and J shed 4 bases, with 18 bases lying between them. The CDR3 is made up of 15 amino acids. Germline-derived CDR1 and CDR2 are SGHTA and FQGNSA. The CDR3 here is CASSRNRGRGYEQYF. The CDR3 nucleotides are TGTGCCAGCAGCAGAAATAGGGGCAGGGGTTACGAGCAGTACTTC.

The chain has TRBV13 and TRBJ2-2; 10 bases agree with TRBD2. Germline loops: CDR1 PRHDT, CDR2 FYEKMQ (reference sequence). This CDR3 has 15 residues. V lost 4 bases and J lost 2; bases outside the gene matches: 1. CDR3 region: CASSWTSGNTGELFF. The CDR3 DNA reads TGTGCCAGCAGCTGGACTAGCGGTAACACCGGGGAGCTGTTTTTT.

V usage is TRBV7-9 and J usage is TRBJ1-1, with D possibly being TRBD1 (5 bases). The germline CDR1 and CDR2 sequences are SEHNR and FQNEAQ (reference sequence). V lost 1 base and J lost 11, with 11 bases in between. The CDR3 is 12 amino acids. CDR3 loop: CASSLGGRDAFF. As DNA, the CDR3 is TGTGCCAGCAGCTTAGGGGGGAGAGATGCTTTCTTT.

In this sample, this clonotype turned up a few times. The gene calls are TRBV2 and TRBJ2-2; 13 nucleotides match TRBD2. V was pared by 5 bases and J by 7 bases, with 7 bases of the junction left unmatched. CDR1 is SNHLY, CDR2 FYNNEI, per germline. This CDR3 region has 16 residues. CDR3 amino acids: CASSPGTSGNIGELFF. CDR3 bases: TGTGCCAGCAGTCCTGGGACTAGCGGGAATATCGGGGAGCTGTTTTTT.

On this clonotype: This is likely a read error, given that the CDR3 carries no conserved phenylalanine or tryptophan at its end. The V and J genes are TRBV7-6 and TRBJ2-1, with D possibly TRBD2 on 5 matching bases. Between the trimmed V and J ends, which lost 5 bases and 8 bases, there was a span of 19 bases. The germline V gene has CDR1 SGHVS and CDR2 FNYEAQ. The CDR3 contains 15 residues. The CDR3 nucleotides are TGTGCCAGCAGCCCATCAGCGGCTAGCACCTATGAGCAGTTCTCC. Its protein is CASSPSAASTYEQFS.

This clonotype came up many times. The rearrangement links TRBV5-1 to TRBJ1-2; tentatively, D is TRBD1 (5 bases). V lost 4 bases to trimming and J lost 3 bases, with 10 bases between them. The CDR3 is 13 amino acids. CDR1 is SGHRS, CDR2 YFSETQ, per germline. The CDR3 DNA is TGCGCCAGCAGCCTTGGGGGGGACTATGGCTACACCTTC. Residues: CASSLGGDYGYTF.

In its sample, this clonotype was seen many times. This chain joins TRBV2 and TRBJ2-7, with D tentatively TRBD1 (6 bases). The length of the CDR3 is 13 residues. The V gene lost 9 bases and the J gene lost 1 base, with 13 bases spanning the gap. CDR1 is SNHLY, CDR2 FYNNEI, per germline. In nucleotides, the CDR3 is TGTGCCAGGCGGACAGAGGGGTCCTACGAGCAGTACTTC. Its translation: CARRTEGSYEQYF.

This clonotype came up many times. The rearrangement uses TRBV12-3 or TRBV12-4 and TRBJ2-5; D remains ambiguous. V lost 3 bases and J lost 6, with 5 bases in between. CDR3 length: 11 amino acids. Here the CDR3 reads CASSFGKTQYF. In nucleotides, the CDR3 is TGTGCCAGCAGTTTCGGAAAGACCCAGTACTTC.

This clonotype came up once. The J gene is TRBJ2-2, the V gene TRBV6-5; 10 nucleotides line up with TRBD1. The trim removed 7 bases at V and 6 bases at J, leaving 11 bases unmatched. The CDR3 has 16 residues. Germline assignment: CDR1 MNHEY and CDR2 SVGAGI. DNA for the CDR3: TGTGCCAGCATGGGGGTCGGGACAGGGGTTTCCGGGGAGCTGTTTTTT. It translates to CASMGVGTGVSGELFF.

This clonotype was recorded a few times. The V gene is TRBV28, the J gene TRBJ2-7; 14 bases are shared with TRBD2. The CDR3 sequence is 18 residues long. V lost 6 bases, J lost 4 bases, and 14 bases stayed unmatched. The germline V gene has CDR1 MDHEN and CDR2 SYDVKM. CDR3: CASSPETSGRAPPYEQYF. The CDR3 coding sequence is TGTGCCAGCAGCCCAGAGACTAGCGGGAGGGCCCCACCTTACGAGCAGTACTTC.

This clonotype was recorded only once. The conserved closing phenylalanine or tryptophan is absent in this CDR3, likely reflecting a read error. The limits of the CDR3 on the DNA are not certain, so only TCRdb's listed CDR3 is given. The chain combines TRBV3-1 with TRBJ2-1. CDR1 and CDR2 from the germline V gene are LGHDT and YNNKEL (reference sequence). The CDR3 is made up of 14 amino acids, end residues included. Here the CDR3 reads CASSQDHSYNERFL.

This clonotype is labeled medium-sized (0.01 to 0.1%). The chain joins TRBV29-1 to TRBJ2-2, with D possibly TRBD2 on 6 matching bases. Germline V gene lookup returns CDR1 SQVTM and CDR2 ANQGSEA. The CDR3 has 14 amino acids. V shed 4 bases and J shed 5 bases, with 14 bases lying between them. CDR3 nucleotide sequence: TGCAGCGTTGTACATTCAGGGACTACCGGGGAGCTGTTTTTT. It codes for CSVVHSGTTGELFF.

Ten or more counts support this clonotype. The chain links TRBV20-1 to TRBJ2-1; TRBD2 matches at 15 bases. The CDR3 runs 17 residues. Trimming cost V 6 bases and J 7 bases; bases outside gene matches: 13. CDR1 and CDR2 from the germline V gene are DFQATT and SNEGSKA (reference sequence). CDR3 amino acids: CSAPGLAGGFTWNEQFF. The CDR3 coding sequence is TGCAGTGCCCCGGGACTAGCGGGAGGTTTTACATGGAATGAGCAGTTCTTC.

The rearrangement uses TRBV7-8 and TRBJ1-1, with D perhaps matching TRBD1 (5 bases). This CDR3 comprises 15 residues. Germline CDR1 SGHVS, CDR2 FQNEAQ. The V gene lost 3 bases and the J gene lost 1 base, with 12 bases spanning the gap. The CDR3 nucleotides are TGTGCCAGCAGCTTCTCCGGGACGGGGAACACTGAAGCTTTCTTT. Its translation: CASSFSGTGNTEAFF.

This clonotype was detected many times. V is TRBV6-5 and J is TRBJ1-3, with no clear D. CDR1 and CDR2 from the germline V gene are MNHEY and SVGAGI. The V and J ends lost 7 bases and 0 bases respectively, with 10 bases between them. The CDR3 runs 14 residues. CDR3 sequence reads: CASTMTASGNTIYF. In DNA, the CDR3 is TGTGCCAGCACCATGACTGCCTCTGGAAACACCATATATTTT.

This clonotype was observed many times. V is TRBV7-9 and J is TRBJ1-5, with D uncertain. Looked up from germline, CDR1 is SEHNR and CDR2 is FQNEAQ (reference sequence). The CDR3 is 19 residues long. V was trimmed by 1 base and J by 0 bases, leaving 19 bases between them. This chain's CDR3 is CASSLGVGDLHHSNQPQHF. The CDR3 DNA reads as TGTGCCAGCAGCTTAGGCGTCGGGGATCTCCATCATAGCAATCAGCCCCAGCATTTT.

The rearrangement links TRBV7-2 to TRBJ2-2; 9 bases fit TRBD2. The J segment lost 9 bases and the V segment lost 4 bases, leaving 6 bases of the junction unmatched. The CDR3 has 14 amino acids. In germline, CDR1 is SGHTA, CDR2 FQGNSA. CDR3 amino acids: CASSSRTSDRELFF. The CDR3 bases are TGTGCCAGCAGCTCCAGGACTAGCGACAGGGAGCTGTTTTTT.

The chain combines TRBV9 with TRBJ1-1; D is undetermined. V dropped 4 bases and J dropped 10 bases, with 20 bases sitting between them. Germline CDR1 reads SGDLS; CDR2 reads YYNGEE. CDR3 length: 14 residues. CDR3 coding DNA: TGTGCCAGCAGCTCAACCAATGATTTTGGACGAGCTTTCTTT. It is translated as CASSSTNDFGRAFF. The whole variable domain, filled in from reference TRBV9 and TRBJ1-1, reads DSGVTQTPKHLITATGQRVTLRCSPRSGDLSVYWYQQSLDQGLQFLIQYYNGEERAKGNILERFSAQQFPDLHSELNLSSLELGDSALYFCASSSTNDFGRAFFGQGTRLTVV.

This clonotype was detected a few times. The V and J genes are TRBV6-1 and TRBJ1-1, with a tentative D call TRBD1 (5 bases). Germline V gene lookup returns CDR1 MNHNS and CDR2 SASEGT. Trimming removed 4 bases from V and 8 bases from J, with 20 bases in between. CDR3 size: 15 residues. The CDR3 nucleotides read TGTGCCAGCAGTGTCCTCCCCGCCGACAGAAGCGAAGCTTTCTTT. Protein: CASSVLPADRSEAFF.

Many counts were recorded for this clonotype. The chain couples TRBV9 to TRBJ1-4, with D uncertain. The ends were cut back, 0 bases at V and 8 bases at J, with 11 bases in the middle. There are 14 residues in the CDR3. Per germline, CDR1 SGDLS and CDR2 YYNGEE. This CDR3 reads CASSVEAGWEKLFF. CDR3 sequence (DNA): TGTGCCAGCAGCGTAGAGGCAGGATGGGAAAAACTGTTTTTT.

This clonotype was detected only once. This sequence joins TRBV20-1 and TRBJ1-1; D may be TRBD1 (5 bases). This CDR3 has 15 amino acids. Germline-derived CDR1 and CDR2 are DFQATT and SNEGSKA (reference sequence). The germline V and J ends were trimmed by 6 bases and 0 bases, with 17 bases remaining between them. The CDR3 spells CSASPGDLVNTEAFF. As DNA, the CDR3 is TGCAGTGCCTCTCCGGGGGACCTAGTGAACACTGAAGCTTTCTTT.

By share, this clonotype counts as medium-sized. This sequence joins TRBV20-1 and TRBJ2-3; TRBD1 matches 9 bases. V lost 6 bases and J lost 3; bases outside the gene matches: 10. The CDR3 consists of 15 residues. CDR1 is DFQATT and CDR2 is SNEGSKA in the germline V gene (reference sequence). The CDR3 DNA is TGCAGTGCGGGGGGACAGGGCTCGTTTACAGATACGCAGTATTTT. This translates into CSAGGQGSFTDTQYF.